The sequence of this T cell receptor beta chain was determined in a study of Tregs in tolerant kidney transplant recipients. Overall study: Mixed chimerism was transient after nonmyeloablative marrow transplants from related graft donors.

Germline lookup yields CDR1 SQVTM and CDR2 ANQGSEA. Between the trimmed V and J ends, which lost 8 bases and 4 bases, there was a span of 11 bases. This CDR3 region has 11 residues. Unstimulated regulatory T cells (CD4+CD25+CD127-), CD4+CD25- non-regulatory cells, CD4 and CD8 cells were FACS-sorted from thawed PBMCs. This clone showed up just a few times. Using immunoSEQ multiplex PCR, the repertoire was profiled, and TCRdb retains in-frame clones only, with some absent. The table records more than 60,000 clones, roughly 88% of them present only once. The sequenced sample was Tregs from blood, obtained before the transplant. The chain links TRBV29-1 to TRBJ1-1; D gene uncertain. The TCR was taken from a human donor who received a combined kidney and bone marrow transplant. CDR3 region: CSSRGGTEAFF. CDR3 nucleotides: TGCAGCTCCCGGGGAGGCACTGAAGCTTTCTTT.